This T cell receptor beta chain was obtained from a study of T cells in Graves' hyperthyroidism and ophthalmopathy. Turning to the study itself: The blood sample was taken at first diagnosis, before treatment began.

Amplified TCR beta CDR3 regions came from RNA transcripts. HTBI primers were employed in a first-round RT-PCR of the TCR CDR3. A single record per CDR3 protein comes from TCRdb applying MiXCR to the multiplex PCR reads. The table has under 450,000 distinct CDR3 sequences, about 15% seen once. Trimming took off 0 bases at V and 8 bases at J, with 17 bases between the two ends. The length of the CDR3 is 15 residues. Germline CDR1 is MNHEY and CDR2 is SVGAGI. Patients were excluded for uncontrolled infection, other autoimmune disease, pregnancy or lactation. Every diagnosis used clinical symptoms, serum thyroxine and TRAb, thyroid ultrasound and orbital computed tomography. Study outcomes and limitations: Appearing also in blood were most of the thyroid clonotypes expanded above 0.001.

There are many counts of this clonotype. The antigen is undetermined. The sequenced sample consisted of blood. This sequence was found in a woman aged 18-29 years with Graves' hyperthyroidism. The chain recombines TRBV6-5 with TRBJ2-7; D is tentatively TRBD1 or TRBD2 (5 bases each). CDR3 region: CASSYSGDLSPKQYF. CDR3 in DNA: TGTGCCAGCAGTTACTCGGGGGATTTGAGCCCGAAGCAGTACTTC.